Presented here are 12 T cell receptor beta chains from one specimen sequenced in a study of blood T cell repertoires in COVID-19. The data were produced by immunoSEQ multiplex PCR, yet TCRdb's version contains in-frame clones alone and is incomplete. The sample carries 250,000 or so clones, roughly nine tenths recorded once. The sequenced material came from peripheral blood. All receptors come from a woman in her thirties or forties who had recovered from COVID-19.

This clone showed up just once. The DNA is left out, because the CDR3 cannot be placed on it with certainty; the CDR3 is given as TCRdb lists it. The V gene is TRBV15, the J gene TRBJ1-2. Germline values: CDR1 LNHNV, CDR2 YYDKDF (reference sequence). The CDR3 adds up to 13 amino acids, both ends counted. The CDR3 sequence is CATSSSGFYGYTF.

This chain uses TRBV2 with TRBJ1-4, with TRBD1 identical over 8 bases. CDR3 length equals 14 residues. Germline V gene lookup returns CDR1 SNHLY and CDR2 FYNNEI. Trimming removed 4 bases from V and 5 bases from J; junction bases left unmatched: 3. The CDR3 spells CASSGQGMNEKLFF. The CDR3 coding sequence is TGTGCCAGCAGTGGACAGGGGATGAATGAAAAACTGTTTTTT.

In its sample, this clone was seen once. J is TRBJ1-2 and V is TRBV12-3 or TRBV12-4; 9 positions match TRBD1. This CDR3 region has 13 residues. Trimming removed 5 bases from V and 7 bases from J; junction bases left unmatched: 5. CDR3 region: CASSLGTGTGYTF. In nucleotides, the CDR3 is TGTGCCAGCAGTCTGGGGACAGGGACTGGCTACACCTTC.

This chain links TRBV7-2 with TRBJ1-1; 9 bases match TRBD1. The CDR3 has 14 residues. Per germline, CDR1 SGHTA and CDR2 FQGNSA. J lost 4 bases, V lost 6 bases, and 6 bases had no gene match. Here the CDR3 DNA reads TGTGCCAGCAGGGGACAGGGTTTAAGCACTGAAGCTTTCTTT. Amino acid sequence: CASRGQGLSTEAFF.

The CDR3 is CASSQVSGVSYEQYF. CDR3 sequence (DNA): TGCGCCAGCAGCCAAGTATCAGGGGTTTCCTACGAGCAGTACTTC. The chain couples TRBV4-1 to TRBJ2-7; D is perhaps TRBD1 (6 bases). The CDR3 has 15 residues. CDR1 MGHRA and CDR2 YSYEKL come from the germline V gene. Trimming removed 1 base from V and 1 base from J, with 11 bases in between.

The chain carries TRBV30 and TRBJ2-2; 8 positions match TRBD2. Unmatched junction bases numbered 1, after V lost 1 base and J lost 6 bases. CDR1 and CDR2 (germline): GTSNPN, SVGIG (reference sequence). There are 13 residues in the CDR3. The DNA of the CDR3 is TGTGCCTGGAGTGCGGGACTAGCCGGGGAGCTGTTTTTT. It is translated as CAWSAGLAGELFF.

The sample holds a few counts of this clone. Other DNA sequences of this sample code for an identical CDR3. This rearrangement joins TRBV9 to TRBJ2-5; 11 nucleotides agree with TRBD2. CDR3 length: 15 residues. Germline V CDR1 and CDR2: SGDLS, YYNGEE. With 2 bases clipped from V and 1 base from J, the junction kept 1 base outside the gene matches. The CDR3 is CASSVSGGAQETQYF. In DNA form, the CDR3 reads TGTGCCAGCAGCGTTAGCGGGGGGGCCCAAGAGACCCAGTACTTC.

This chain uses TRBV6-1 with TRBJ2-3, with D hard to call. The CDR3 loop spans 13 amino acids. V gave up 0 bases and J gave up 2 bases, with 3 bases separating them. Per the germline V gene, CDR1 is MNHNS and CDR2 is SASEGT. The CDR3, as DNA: TGTGCCAGCAGTGAAGCTCACACAGATACGCAGTATTTT. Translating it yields CASSEAHTDTQYF.

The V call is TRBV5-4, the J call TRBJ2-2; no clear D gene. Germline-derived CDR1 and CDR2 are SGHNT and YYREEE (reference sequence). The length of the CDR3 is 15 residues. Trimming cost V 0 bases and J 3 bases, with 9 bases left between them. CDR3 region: CASSLGVADTGELFF. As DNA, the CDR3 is TGTGCCAGCAGCTTGGGAGTTGCCGACACCGGGGAGCTGTTTTTT.

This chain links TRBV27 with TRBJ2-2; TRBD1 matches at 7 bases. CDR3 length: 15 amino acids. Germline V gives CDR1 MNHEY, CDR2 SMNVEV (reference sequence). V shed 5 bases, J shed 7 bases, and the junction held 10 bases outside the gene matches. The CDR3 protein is CASSTRQGAVGELFF. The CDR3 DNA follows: TGTGCCAGCAGTACCAGACAGGGAGCTGTCGGGGAGCTGTTTTTT.

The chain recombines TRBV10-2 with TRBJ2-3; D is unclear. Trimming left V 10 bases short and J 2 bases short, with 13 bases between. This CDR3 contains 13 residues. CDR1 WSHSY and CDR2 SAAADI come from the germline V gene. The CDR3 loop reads CATFGLDTDTQYF. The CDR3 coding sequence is TGCGCCACCTTCGGGTTGGACACAGATACGCAGTATTTT.

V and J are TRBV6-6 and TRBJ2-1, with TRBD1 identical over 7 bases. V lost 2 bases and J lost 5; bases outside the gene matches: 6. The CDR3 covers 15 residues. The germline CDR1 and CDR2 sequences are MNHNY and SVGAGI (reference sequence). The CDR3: CASSYPGTANNEQFF. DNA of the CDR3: TGTGCCAGCAGTTACCCCGGGACAGCCAACAATGAGCAGTTCTTC.